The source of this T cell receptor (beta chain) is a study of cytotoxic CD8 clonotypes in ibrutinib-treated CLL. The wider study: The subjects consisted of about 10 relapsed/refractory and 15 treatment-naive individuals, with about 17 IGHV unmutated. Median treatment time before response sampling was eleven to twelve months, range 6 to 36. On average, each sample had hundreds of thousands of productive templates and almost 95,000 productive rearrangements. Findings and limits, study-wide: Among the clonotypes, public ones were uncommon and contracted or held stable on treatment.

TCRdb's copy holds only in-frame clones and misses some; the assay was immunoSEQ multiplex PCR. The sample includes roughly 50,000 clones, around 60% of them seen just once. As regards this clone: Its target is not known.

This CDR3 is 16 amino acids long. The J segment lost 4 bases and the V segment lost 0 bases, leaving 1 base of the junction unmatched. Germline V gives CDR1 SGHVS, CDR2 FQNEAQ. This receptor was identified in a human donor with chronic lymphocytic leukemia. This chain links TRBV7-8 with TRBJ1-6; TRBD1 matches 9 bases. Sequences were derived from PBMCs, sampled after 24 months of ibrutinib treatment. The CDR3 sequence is CASSLAGTGYNSPLHF. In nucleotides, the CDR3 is TGTGCCAGCAGCTTAGCCGGGACAGGGTATAATTCACCCCTCCACTTT.